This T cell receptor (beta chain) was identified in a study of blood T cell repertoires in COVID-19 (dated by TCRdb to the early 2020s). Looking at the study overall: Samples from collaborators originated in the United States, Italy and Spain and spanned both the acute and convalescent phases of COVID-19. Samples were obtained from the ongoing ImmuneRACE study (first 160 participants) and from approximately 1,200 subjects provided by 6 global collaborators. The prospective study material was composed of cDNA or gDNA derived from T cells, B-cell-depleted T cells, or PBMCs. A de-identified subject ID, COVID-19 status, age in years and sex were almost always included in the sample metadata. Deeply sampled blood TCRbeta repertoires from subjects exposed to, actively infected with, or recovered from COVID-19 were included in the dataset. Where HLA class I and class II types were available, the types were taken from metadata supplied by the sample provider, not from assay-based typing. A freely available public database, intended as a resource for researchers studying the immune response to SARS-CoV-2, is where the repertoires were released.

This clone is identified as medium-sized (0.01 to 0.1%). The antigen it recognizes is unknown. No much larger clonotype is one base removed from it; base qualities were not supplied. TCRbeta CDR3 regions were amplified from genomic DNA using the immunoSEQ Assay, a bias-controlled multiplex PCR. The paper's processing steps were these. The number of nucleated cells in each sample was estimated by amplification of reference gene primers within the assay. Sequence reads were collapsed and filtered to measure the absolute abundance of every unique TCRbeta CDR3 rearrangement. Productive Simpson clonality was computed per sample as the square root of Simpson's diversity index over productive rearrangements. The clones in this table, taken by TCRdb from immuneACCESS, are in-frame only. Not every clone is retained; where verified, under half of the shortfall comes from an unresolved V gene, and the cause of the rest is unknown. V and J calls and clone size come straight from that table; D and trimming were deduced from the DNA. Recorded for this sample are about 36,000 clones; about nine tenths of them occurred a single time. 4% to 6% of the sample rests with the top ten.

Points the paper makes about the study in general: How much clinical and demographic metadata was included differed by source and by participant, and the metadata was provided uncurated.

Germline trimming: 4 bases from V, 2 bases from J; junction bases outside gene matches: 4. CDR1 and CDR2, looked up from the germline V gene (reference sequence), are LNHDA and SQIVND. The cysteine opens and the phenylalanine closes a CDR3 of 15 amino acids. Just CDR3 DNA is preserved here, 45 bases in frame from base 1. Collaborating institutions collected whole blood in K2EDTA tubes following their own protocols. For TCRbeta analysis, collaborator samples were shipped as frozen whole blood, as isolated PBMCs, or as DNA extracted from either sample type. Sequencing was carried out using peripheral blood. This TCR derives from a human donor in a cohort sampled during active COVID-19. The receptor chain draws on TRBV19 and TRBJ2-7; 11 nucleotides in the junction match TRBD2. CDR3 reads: CASSRASGGPYEQYF. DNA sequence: TGTGCCAGTAGTAGGGCTAGCGGGGGGCCCTACGAGCAGTACTTC.